The sequence of this T cell receptor beta chain was determined in a study of T cells in Graves' hyperthyroidism and ophthalmopathy. Study-level background: Blood was drawn when the patient was first diagnosed and still untreated. Whole-study results and caveats: Blood also showed most of the thyroid clonotypes that were expanded above 0.001.

For the diagnoses, clinical symptoms, serum thyroxine and TRAb, thyroid ultrasound and orbital computed tomography were used. With regard to this clonotype: Its target is not known.

TCR beta CDR3 sequences were amplified from RNA transcripts. TCR CDR3 regions were first amplified by RT-PCR with HTBI primers. TCRdb re-called the multiplex PCR reads through MiXCR, storing one row per CDR3 protein. Of 500,000 to 550,000 distinct CDR3 sequences detected, roughly 21% appear once; the ten largest clones hold over 45%. The CDR3 is made up of 15 amino acids. Trimming took 0 bases from V and 1 from J, leaving 10 bases between them. Looked up from germline, CDR1 is LGHNA and CDR2 is YSLEER. The sequencing sample was made of blood. This receptor was taken from a man aged 35-49 years with Graves' ophthalmopathy. The rearrangement links TRBV4-3 to TRBJ2-7; no clear D. CDR3 nucleotides: TGCGCCAGCAGCCAAGAACCAAGAGATTCCTACGAGCAGTACTTC. Protein sequence: CASSQEPRDSYEQYF.